The 5 T cell receptor beta chains reported below all come from one sample, sequenced in a study of blood T cell repertoires in COVID-19 (dated by TCRdb to the early 2020s). The library was obtained by the immunoSEQ multiplex PCR assay. This is the immuneACCESS table as TCRdb keeps it, with only in-frame sequences that have V and J called. A part of the clones is gone; compared with another copy, unresolved V genes explain less than half, and the rest is unexplained. Within this sample are some 250,000 clones, with roughly 86% of them counted one time only. The ten largest clones add up to around an eighth of the sample. Source material: peripheral blood. These receptors came from a man at least 80 years old with acute or convalescent COVID-19.

The V call is TRBV19, the J call TRBJ1-5; 10 positions agree with TRBD1. Germline CDR1 and CDR2: LNHDA and SQIVND (reference sequence). The CDR3 runs 16 residues. The V gene end was trimmed by 6 bases and the J gene end by 5 bases; junction bases not matched to a gene: 10. The CDR3 region has the DNA TGTGCCAGTAGGCCCCGGGACAGGGGTTTTGATCAGCCCCAGCATTTT. Its translation is CASRPRDRGFDQPQHF. The variable domain in full, completed from reference TRBV19 and TRBJ1-5, reads DGGITQSPKYLFRKEGQNVTLSCEQNLNHDAMYWYRQDPGQGLRLIYYSQIVNDFQKGDIAEGYSVSREKKESFPLTVTSAQKNPTAFYLCASRPRDRGFDQPQHFGDGTRLSIL.

This clone was detected only a few times. The rearrangement links TRBV28 to TRBJ1-2; 8 nucleotides agree with TRBD1. Germline CDR1 MDHEN, CDR2 SYDVKM. The CDR3 is made up of 13 amino acids. Losses at the gene ends were 7 bases for V and 4 bases for J; bases not matched to a gene: 5. CDR3 loop: CASTGGQGYGYTF. The CDR3 DNA follows: TGTGCCAGCACCGGCGGACAGGGCTATGGCTACACCTTC.

This clone was detected once. This chain joins TRBV10-2 and TRBJ2-2, with D tentatively TRBD1 (6 bases). Germline CDR1 and CDR2: WSHSY and SAAADI. The CDR3 runs to 19 residues. The V end lost 8 bases, the J end lost 3 bases, and 28 bases lay between the germline ends. This chain's CDR3 is CASRTVADRFRMDTGELFF. The CDR3 DNA reads as TGCGCCAGCCGAACCGTAGCAGACAGGTTCCGTATGGACACCGGGGAGCTGTTTTTT.

The chain's CDR3 is CASSLAQGFYGYTF. CDR3 DNA: TGTGCCAGCAGCTTAGCACAGGGATTTTATGGCTACACCTTC. This sequence joins TRBV7-9 and TRBJ1-2, with a weak D call TRBD1 (6 bases). Germline V gene lookup returns CDR1 SEHNR and CDR2 FQNEAQ (reference sequence). The CDR3 covers 14 residues. The germline V and J ends were trimmed by 0 bases and 5 bases, with 10 bases remaining between them.

V is TRBV20-1 and J is TRBJ2-3; perhaps TRBD1 as D (6 bases). Germline values: CDR1 DFQATT, CDR2 SNEGSKA (reference sequence). This CDR3 has 16 residues. The V and J ends lost 3 bases and 3 bases respectively, with 19 bases between them. CDR3 residues: CSASPASNRVTDTQYF. For the CDR3, the DNA is TGCAGTGCTAGTCCTGCTAGCAACAGGGTGACAGATACGCAGTATTTT.